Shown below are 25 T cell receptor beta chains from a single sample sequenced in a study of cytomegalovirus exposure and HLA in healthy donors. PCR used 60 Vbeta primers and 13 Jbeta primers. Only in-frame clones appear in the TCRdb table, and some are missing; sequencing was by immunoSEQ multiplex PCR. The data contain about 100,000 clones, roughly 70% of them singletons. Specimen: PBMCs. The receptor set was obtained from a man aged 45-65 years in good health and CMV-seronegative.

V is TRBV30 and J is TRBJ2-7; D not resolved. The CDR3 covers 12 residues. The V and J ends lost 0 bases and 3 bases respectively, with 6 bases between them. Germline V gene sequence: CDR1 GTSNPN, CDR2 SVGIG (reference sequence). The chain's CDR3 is CAWSVQSYEQYF. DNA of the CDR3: TGTGCCTGGAGTGTACAGAGCTACGAGCAGTACTTC.

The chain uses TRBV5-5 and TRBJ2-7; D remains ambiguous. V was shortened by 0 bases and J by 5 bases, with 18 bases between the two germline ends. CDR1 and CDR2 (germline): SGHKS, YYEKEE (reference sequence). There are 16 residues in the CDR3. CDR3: CASSLGLARVLDEQYF. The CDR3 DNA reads TGTGCCAGCAGCTTGGGACTGGCAAGAGTTCTAGACGAGCAGTACTTC.

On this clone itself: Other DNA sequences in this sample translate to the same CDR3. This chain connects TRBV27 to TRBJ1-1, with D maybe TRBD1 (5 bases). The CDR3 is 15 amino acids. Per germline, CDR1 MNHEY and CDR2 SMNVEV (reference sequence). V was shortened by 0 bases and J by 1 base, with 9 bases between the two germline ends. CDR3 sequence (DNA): TGTGCCAGCAGTTTATCAGGGGTCGGGAACACTGAAGCTTTCTTT. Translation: CASSLSGVGNTEAFF.

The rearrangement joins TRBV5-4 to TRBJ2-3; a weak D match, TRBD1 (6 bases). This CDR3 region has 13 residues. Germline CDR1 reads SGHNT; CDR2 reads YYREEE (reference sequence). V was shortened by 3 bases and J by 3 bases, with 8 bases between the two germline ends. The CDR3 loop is CASSSQGTDTQYF. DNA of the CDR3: TGTGCCAGCAGCTCTCAGGGGACAGATACGCAGTATTTT.

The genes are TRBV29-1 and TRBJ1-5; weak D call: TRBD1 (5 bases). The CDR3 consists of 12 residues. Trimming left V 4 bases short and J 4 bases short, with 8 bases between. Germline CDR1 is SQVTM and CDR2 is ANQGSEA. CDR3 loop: CSVGTGNQPQHF. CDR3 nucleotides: TGCAGCGTTGGAACAGGAAATCAGCCCCAGCATTTT.

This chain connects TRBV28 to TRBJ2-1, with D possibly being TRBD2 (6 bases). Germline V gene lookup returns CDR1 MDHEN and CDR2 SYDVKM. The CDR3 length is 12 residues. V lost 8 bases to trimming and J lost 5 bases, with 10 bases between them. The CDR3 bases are TGTGCCAGCCGCGGCGGGGACAATGAGCAGTTCTTC. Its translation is CASRGGDNEQFF.

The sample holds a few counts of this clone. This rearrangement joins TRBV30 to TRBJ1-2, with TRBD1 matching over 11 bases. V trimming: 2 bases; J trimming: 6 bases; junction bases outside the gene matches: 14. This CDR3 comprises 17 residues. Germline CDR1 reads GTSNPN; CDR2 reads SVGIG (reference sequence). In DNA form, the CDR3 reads TGTGCCTGGAGTAGAAACGGACAGGGGGCGGTGTACGATGGCTACACCTTC. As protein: CAWSRNGQGAVYDGYTF.

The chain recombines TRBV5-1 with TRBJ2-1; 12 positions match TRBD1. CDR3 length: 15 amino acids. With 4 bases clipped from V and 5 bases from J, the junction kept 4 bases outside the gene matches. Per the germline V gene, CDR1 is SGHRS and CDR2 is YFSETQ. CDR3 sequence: CASSPGQGADNEQFF. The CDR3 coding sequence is TGCGCCAGCAGCCCGGGACAGGGGGCCGACAATGAGCAGTTCTTC.

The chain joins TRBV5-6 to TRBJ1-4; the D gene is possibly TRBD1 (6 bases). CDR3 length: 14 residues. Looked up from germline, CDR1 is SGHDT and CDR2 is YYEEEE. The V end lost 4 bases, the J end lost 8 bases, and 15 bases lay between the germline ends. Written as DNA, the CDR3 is TGTGCCAGCAGCATACGGCGGGGGGCGGAAAAACTGTTTTTT. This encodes CASSIRRGAEKLFF. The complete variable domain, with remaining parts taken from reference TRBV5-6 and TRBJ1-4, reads DAGVTQSPTHLIKTRGQQVTLRCSPKSGHDTVSWYQQALGQGPQFIFQYYEEEERQRGNFPDRFSGHQFPNYSSELNVNALLLGDSALYLCASSIRRGAEKLFFGSGTQLSVL.

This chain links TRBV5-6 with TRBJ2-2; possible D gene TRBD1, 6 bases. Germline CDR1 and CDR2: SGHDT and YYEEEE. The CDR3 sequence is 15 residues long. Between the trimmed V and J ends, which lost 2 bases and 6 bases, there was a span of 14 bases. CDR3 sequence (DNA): TGTGCCAGCAGCTTAGGGGGAGAGAGGGCCGGGGAGCTGTTTTTT. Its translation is CASSLGGERAGELFF.

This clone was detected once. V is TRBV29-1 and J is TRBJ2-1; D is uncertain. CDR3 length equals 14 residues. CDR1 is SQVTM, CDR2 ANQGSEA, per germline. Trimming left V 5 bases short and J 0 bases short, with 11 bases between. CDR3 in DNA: TGCAGCGTTTTTCGACTGAGCTCCTACAATGAGCAGTTCTTC. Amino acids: CSVFRLSSYNEQFF.

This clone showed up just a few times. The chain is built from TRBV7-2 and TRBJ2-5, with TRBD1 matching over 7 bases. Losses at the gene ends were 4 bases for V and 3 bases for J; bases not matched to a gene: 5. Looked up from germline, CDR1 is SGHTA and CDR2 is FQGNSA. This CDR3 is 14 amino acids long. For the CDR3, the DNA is TGTGCCAGCAGCTCACAGGGGCGAGAAGAGACCCAGTACTTC. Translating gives CASSSQGREETQYF.

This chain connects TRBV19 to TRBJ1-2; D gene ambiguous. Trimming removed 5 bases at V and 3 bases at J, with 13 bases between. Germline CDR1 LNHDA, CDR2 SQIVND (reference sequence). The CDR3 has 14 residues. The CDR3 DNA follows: TGTGCCAGTAGTTCCCGATTCGCGGACTATGGCTACACCTTC. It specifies CASSSRFADYGYTF.

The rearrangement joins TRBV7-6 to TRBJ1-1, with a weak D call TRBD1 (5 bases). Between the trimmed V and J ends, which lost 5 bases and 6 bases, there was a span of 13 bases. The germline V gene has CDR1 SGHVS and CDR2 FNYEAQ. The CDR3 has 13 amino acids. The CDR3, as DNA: TGTGCCAGCAGCCTGGCTGGGGGGGCTGAAGCTTTCTTT. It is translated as CASSLAGGAEAFF.

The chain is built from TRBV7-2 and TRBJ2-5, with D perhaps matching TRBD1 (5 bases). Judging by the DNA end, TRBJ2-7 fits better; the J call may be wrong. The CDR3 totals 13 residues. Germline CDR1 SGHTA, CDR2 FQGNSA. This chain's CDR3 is CASSGAISYEQYF. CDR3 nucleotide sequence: TGTGCCAGCAGCGGGGCCATCTCCTACGAGCAGTACTTC.

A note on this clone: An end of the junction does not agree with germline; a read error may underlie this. For the CDR3, the DNA is TGTTCCAGCGGAGGGGTTGGCTACACCTTC. This encodes CSSGGVGYTF. The chain carries TRBV7-9 and TRBJ1-2, with D maybe TRBD1 (5 bases). Germline V CDR1 and CDR2: SEHNR, FQNEAQ (reference sequence). This CDR3 contains 10 residues.

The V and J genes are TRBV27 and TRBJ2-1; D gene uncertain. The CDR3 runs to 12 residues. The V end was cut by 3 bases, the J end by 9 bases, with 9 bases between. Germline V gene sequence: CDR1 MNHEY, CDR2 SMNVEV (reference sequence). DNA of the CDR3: TGTGCCAGCAGTTTCGGAGATGGTGAGCAGTTCTTC. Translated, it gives CASSFGDGEQFF.

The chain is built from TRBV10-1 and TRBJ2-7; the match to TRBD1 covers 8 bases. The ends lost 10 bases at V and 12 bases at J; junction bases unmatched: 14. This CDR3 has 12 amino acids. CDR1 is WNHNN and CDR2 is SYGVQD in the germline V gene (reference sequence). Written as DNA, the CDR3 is TGCGCCATTACTAACAGGGGGACGGGGCGGTACTTC. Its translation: CAITNRGTGRYF.

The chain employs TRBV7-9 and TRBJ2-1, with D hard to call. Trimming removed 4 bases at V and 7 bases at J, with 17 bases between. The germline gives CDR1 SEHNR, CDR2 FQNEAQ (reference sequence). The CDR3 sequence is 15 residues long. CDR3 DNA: TGTGCCAGCAGCTCGCCCGTCCTGTGGCAAAATGAGCAGTTCTTC. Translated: CASSSPVLWQNEQFF.

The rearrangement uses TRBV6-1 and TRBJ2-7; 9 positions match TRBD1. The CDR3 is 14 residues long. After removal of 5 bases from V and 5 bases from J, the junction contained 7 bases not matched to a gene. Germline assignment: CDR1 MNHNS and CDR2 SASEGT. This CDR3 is CASSLDRGVHEQYF. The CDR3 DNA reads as TGTGCCAGCAGTTTGGACAGGGGAGTGCACGAGCAGTACTTC.

Here the CDR3 reads CASSPPPGEETQYF. CDR3 bases: TGTGCCAGCAGCCCCCCCCCAGGGGAAGAGACCCAGTACTTC. V and J are TRBV6-1 and TRBJ2-5; D may be TRBD1 (6 bases). The V gene lost 6 bases and the J gene lost 3 bases, with 14 bases spanning the gap. This CDR3 has 14 amino acids. Per germline, CDR1 MNHNS and CDR2 SASEGT.

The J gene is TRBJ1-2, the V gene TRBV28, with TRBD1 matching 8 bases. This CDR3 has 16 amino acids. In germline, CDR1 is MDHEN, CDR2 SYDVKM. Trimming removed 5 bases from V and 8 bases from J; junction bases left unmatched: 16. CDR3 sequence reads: CASSVIGGQGARGYTF. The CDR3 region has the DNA TGTGCCAGCAGTGTTATAGGGGGGCAGGGGGCGAGAGGCTACACCTTC.

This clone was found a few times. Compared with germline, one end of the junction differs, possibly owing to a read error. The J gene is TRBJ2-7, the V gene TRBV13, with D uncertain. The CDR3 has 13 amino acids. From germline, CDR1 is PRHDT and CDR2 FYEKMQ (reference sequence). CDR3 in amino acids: CASSFGSSNEQYF. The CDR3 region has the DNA TGTGCCAGCAGCTTCGGTTCCTCCAACGAGCAGTACTTC.

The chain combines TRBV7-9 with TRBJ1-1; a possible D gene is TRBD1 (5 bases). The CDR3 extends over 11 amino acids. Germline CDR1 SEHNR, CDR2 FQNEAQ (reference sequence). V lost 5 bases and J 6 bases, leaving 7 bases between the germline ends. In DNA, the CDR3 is TGTGCCAGCAGCATCAGGGCTGAAGCTTTCTTT. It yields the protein CASSIRAEAFF.

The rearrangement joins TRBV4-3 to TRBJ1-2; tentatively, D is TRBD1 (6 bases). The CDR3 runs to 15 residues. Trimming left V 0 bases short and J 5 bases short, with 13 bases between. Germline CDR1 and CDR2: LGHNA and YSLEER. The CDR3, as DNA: TGCGCCAGCAGCCAAGATACAGGGCTAGGGTATGGCTACACCTTC. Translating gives CASSQDTGLGYGYTF.